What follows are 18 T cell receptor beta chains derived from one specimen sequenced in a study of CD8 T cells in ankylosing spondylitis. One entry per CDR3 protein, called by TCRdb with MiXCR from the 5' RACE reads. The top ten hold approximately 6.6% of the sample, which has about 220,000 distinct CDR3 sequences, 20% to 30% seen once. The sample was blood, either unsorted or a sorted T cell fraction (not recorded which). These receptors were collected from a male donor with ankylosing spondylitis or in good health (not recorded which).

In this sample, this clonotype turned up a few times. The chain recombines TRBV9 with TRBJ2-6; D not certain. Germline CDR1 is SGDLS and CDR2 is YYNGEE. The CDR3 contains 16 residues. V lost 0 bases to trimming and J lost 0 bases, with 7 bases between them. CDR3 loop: CASSVVTFSGANVLTF. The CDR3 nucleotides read TGTGCCAGCAGCGTAGTTACCTTCTCTGGGGCCAACGTCCTGACTTTC.

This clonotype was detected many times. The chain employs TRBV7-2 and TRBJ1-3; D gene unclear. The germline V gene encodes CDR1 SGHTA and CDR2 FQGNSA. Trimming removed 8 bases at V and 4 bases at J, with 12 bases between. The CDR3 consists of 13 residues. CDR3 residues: CASSQSLGNTIYF. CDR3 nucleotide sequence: TGTGCCAGCTCTCAGTCCCTGGGAAACACCATATATTTT.

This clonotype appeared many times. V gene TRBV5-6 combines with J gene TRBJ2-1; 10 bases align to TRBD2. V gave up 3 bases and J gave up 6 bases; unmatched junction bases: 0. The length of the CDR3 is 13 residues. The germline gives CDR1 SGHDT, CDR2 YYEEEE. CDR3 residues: CASSWTSGNEQFF. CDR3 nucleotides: TGTGCCAGCAGCTGGACTAGCGGCAATGAGCAGTTCTTC. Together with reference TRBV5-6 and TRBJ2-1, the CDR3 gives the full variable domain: DAGVTQSPTHLIKTRGQQVTLRCSPKSGHDTVSWYQQALGQGPQFIFQYYEEEERQRGNFPDRFSGHQFPNYSSELNVNALLLGDSALYLCASSWTSGNEQFFGPGTRLTVL.

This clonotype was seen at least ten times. The CDR3 DNA is TGCAGTGCTAGGGGGGAGGAGACCCAGTACTTC. Its translation is CSARGEETQYF. The chain recombines TRBV20-1 with TRBJ2-5; possibly TRBD1 or TRBD2 for D (5 bases each). Germline CDR1 DFQATT, CDR2 SNEGSKA (reference sequence). This CDR3 comprises 11 residues. V was cut by 3 bases and J by 5 bases, with 7 bases left in between.

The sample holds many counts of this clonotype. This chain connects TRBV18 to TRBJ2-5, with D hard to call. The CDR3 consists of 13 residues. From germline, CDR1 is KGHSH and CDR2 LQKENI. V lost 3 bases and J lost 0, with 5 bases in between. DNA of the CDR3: TGTGCCAGCTCACCCTCGTACCAAGAGACCCAGTACTTC. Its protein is CASSPSYQETQYF. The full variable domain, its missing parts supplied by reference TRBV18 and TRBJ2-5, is NAGVMQNPRHLVRRRGQEARLRCSPMKGHSHVYWYRQLPEEGLKFMVYLQKENIIDESGMPKERFSAEFPKEGPSILRIQQVVRGDSAAYFCASSPSYQETQYFGPGTRLLVL.

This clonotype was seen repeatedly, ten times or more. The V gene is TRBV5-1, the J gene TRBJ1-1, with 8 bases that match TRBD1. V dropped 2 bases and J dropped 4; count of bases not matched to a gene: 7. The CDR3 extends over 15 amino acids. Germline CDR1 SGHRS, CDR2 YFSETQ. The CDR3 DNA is TGCGCCAGCAGCTTAAGTACAGGGGGGGCCACTGAAGCTTTCTTT. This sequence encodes CASSLSTGGATEAFF.

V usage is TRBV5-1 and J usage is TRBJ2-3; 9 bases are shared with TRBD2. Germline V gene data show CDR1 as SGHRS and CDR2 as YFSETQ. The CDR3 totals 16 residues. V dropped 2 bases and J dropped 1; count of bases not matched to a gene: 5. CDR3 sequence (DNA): TGCGCCAGCAGCTTCCAAGCGGGAGGAGGCACAGATACGCAGTATTTT. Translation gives CASSFQAGGGTDTQYF.

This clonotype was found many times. The CDR3: CATSDPGTTSTDTQYF. As DNA, the CDR3 is TGTGCCACCAGTGACCCCGGGACAACTAGCACAGATACGCAGTATTTT. The V gene is TRBV24-1, the J gene TRBJ2-3, with D tentatively TRBD1 (6 bases). The CDR3 contains 16 residues. Germline loops: CDR1 KGHDR, CDR2 SFDVKD. Between the trimmed V and J ends, which lost 4 bases and 0 bases, there was a span of 13 bases.

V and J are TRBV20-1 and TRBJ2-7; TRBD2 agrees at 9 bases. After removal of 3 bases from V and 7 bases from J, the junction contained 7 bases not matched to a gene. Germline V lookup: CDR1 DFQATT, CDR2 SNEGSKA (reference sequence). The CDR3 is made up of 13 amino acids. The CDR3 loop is CSASPQREEEQYF. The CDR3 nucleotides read TGCAGTGCTAGCCCCCAGCGGGAGGAGGAGCAGTACTTC.

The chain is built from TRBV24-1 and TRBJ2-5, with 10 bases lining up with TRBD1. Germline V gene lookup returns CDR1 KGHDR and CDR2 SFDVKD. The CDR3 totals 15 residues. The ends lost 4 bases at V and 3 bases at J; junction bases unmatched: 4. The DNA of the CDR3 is TGTGCCACCAGTGACTCCGGGACAGGGGAAGAGACCCAGTACTTC. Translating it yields CATSDSGTGEETQYF.

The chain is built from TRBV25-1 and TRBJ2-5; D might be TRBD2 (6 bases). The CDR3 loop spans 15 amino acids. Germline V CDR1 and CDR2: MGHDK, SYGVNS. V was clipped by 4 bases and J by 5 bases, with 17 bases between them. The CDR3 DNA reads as TGTGCCAGCAGTGGCCCGGGCGGCCGGGGGGAGACCCAGTACTTC. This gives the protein CASSGPGGRGETQYF.

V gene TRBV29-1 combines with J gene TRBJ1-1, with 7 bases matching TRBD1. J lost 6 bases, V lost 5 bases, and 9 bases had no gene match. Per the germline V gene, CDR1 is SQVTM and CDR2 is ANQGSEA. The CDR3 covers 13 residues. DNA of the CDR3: TGCAGCGTTTCAGACAGGGCGGTAGCTGAAGCTTTCTTT. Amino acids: CSVSDRAVAEAFF.

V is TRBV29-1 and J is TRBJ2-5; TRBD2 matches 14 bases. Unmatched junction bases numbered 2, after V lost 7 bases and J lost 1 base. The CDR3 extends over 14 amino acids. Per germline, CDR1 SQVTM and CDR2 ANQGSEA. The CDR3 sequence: CSAGTSGSQETQYF. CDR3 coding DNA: TGCAGCGCCGGGACTAGCGGGAGCCAAGAGACCCAGTACTTC.

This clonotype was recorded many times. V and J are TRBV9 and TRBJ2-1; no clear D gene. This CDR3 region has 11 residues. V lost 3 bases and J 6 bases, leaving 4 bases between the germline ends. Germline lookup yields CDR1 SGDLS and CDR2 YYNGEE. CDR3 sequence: CASSDLNEQFF. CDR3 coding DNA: TGTGCCAGCAGCGACCTCAATGAGCAGTTCTTC.

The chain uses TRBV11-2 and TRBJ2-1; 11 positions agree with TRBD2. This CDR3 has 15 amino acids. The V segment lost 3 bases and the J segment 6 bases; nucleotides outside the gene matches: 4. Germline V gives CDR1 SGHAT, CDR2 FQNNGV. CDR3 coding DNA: TGTGCCAGCAGCTTTTCTAGCGGGGGGACCAATGAGCAGTTCTTC. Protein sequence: CASSFSSGGTNEQFF. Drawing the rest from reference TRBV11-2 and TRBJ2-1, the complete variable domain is EAGVAQSPRYKIIEKRQSVAFWCNPISGHATLYWYQQILGQGPKLLIQFQNNGVVDDSQLPKDRFSAERLKGVDSTLKIQPAKLEDSAVYLCASSFSSGGTNEQFFGPGTRLTVL.

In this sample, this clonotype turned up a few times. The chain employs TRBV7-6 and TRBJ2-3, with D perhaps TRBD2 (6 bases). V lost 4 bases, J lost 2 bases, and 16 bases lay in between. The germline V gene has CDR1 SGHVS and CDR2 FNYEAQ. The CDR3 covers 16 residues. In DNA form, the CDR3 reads TGTGCCAGCAGCTCCCTCCGGGAGTCTTACACAGATACGCAGTATTTT. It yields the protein CASSSLRESYTDTQYF.

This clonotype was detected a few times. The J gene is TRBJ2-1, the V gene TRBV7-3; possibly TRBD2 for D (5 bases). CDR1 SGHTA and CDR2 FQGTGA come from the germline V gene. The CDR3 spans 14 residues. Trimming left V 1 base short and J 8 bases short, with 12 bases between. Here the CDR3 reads CASSLIPSIDEQFF. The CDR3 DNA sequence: TGTGCCAGCAGCTTAATCCCTAGCATCGATGAGCAGTTCTTC.

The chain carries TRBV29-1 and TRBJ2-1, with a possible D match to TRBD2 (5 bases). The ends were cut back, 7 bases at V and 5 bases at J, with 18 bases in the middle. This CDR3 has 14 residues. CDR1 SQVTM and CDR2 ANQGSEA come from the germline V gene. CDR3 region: CSGFRYLGDNEQFF. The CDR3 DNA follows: TGCAGCGGCTTTCGTTATCTCGGGGACAATGAGCAGTTCTTC.